This T cell receptor beta chain derives from a study of blood T cell repertoires in COVID-19. Study background: Sites across the United States, Italy and Spain contributed samples from acute and convalescent COVID-19.

In the original analysis: Amplification from reference gene primers served as the basis for estimated nucleated cell counts. Produced via immunoSEQ multiplex PCR; TCRdb's table is partial and in-frame only. Clone size and V and J calls were adopted from that table, with D and trimming inferred from the DNA. The table records about 210,000 clones, around 81% of them present only once. This clone was seen a single time. The CDR3 extends over 15 amino acids. V shed 3 bases and J shed 2 bases, with 11 bases lying between them. Per the germline V gene, CDR1 is KGHSH and CDR2 is LQKENI. Recruitment covered 25 or so US areas and drew participants whose ages spanned about 18 to 100 years. Participants had their cohort set by participant-reported clinical history.

This TCR derives from a woman aged 45-59 years with acute COVID-19. The sequencing input was PBMCs or T cells enriched from blood (not recorded which). The V call is TRBV18, the J call TRBJ1-5, with D possibly matching TRBD1 (6 bases). The chain's CDR3 is CASSPQGTGNQPQHF. The CDR3 DNA is TGTGCCAGCTCACCCCAGGGGACGGGCAATCAGCCCCAGCATTTT.